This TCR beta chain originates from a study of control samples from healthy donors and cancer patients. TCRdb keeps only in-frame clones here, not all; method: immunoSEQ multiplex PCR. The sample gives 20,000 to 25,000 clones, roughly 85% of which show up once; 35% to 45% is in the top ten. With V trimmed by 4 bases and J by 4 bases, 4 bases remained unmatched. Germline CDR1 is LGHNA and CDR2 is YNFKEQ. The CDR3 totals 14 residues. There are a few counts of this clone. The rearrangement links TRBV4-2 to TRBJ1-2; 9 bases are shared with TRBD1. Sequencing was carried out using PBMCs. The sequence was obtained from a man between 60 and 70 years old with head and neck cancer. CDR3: CASSPGQGGYGYTF. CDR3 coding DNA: TGTGCCAGCAGCCCGGGACAGGGAGGCTATGGCTACACCTTC.